Below, 25 T cell receptor beta chains from the same sample are listed, as sequenced in a study of patients and donors after allogeneic stem cell transplantation (TCRdb year 2020). Library creation used RT-PCR. The listed sequencing device is NextSeq 550. TCRdb redid the processing of the public reads, applying fastp at Q25 and MiXCR, and retained in-frame beta chains. A single entry per CDR3 protein holds the most common genes and DNA from its merged rows. A total of hundreds of thousands of distinct CDR3 sequences appear in this sample, around 16% of them only once. Over 6% of the sample belongs to the ten largest clones. Sequences were obtained from blood, either unsorted or a sorted T cell fraction (not recorded which). These receptors originate from a human donor who was either an allogeneic HSCT recipient or a stem cell or donor lymphocyte infusion donor (not recorded which). It is not recorded whose cells these are; they may come from a transplant donor.

The chain uses TRBV11-1 and TRBJ1-5; D may be TRBD1 (5 bases). V was cut by 8 bases and J by 3 bases, with 23 bases left in between. The CDR3 has 17 residues. The V gene's germline CDR1 is SGHAT and CDR2 FQDESV (reference sequence). Written as DNA, the CDR3 is TGTGCCAGCGGGAGGGGACCTTGGGGACCTCTCAATCAGCCCCAGCATTTT. Encoded protein: CASGRGPWGPLNQPQHF.

The V call is TRBV4-3, the J call TRBJ2-5; D not certain. CDR1 LGHNA and CDR2 YSLEER come from the germline V gene. This CDR3 spans 13 amino acids. V lost 0 bases to trimming and J lost 5 bases, with 7 bases between them. The CDR3 DNA sequence: TGCGCCAGCAGCCAAGATCCTCGGGAGACCCAGTACTTC. Translated: CASSQDPRETQYF.

This clonotype appeared many times. The chain recombines TRBV12-3 or TRBV12-4 with TRBJ2-4; D is undetermined. The length of the CDR3 is 15 residues. With 6 bases removed from V and 1 base from J, the gap between germline ends came to 13 bases. CDR3 nucleotide sequence: TGTGCCAGCAGCATGGCCGGTGGGGCCAAAAACATTCAGTACTTC. Its translation: CASSMAGGAKNIQYF.

The V gene is TRBV9, the J gene TRBJ2-7; D is undetermined. Germline V gives CDR1 SGDLS, CDR2 YYNGEE. Between the trimmed V and J ends, which lost 1 base and 7 bases, there was a span of 15 bases. The CDR3 covers 14 residues. This CDR3 is CASSVLPGVGEQYF. For the CDR3, the DNA is TGTGCCAGCAGCGTACTCCCTGGGGTGGGGGAGCAGTACTTC.

The V and J genes are TRBV29-1 and TRBJ2-7; D could derive from TRBD1 or TRBD2 (5 bases each). V was shortened by 6 bases and J by 6 bases, with 15 bases between the two germline ends. Germline CDR1 reads SQVTM; CDR2 reads ANQGSEA. The CDR3 runs 12 residues. This chain's CDR3 is CSVRDPVGEQYF. For the CDR3, the DNA is TGCAGCGTCCGGGACCCAGTGGGCGAGCAGTACTTC.

This clonotype was counted between two and nine times. CDR3 coding DNA: TGCAGTGCTAGAGGGGAGCGGGGGAAGTTCTTC. Its protein is CSARGERGKFF. J is TRBJ2-1 and V is TRBV20-1, with 8 positions matching TRBD2. With 1 base clipped from V and 14 bases from J, the junction kept 4 bases outside the gene matches. The CDR3 spans 11 residues. Germline loops: CDR1 DFQATT, CDR2 SNEGSKA (reference sequence).

The chain uses TRBV7-3 and TRBJ2-7; either TRBD1 or TRBD2 may supply D (6 bases each). The CDR3 has 15 amino acids. Germline V gene data show CDR1 as SGHTA and CDR2 as FQGTGA. With 2 bases removed from V and 1 base from J, the gap between germline ends came to 12 bases. CDR3 loop: CASSLFSGASYEQYF. The CDR3 DNA is TGTGCCAGCAGCTTATTTTCGGGGGCGTCCTACGAGCAGTACTTC.

This clonotype was recorded a few times. The rearrangement uses TRBV24-1 and TRBJ1-5, with a possible D match to TRBD1 (5 bases). Germline CDR1 KGHDR, CDR2 SFDVKD. This CDR3 has 14 residues. Trimming removed 4 bases from V and 7 bases from J, with 13 bases in between. The DNA for the CDR3 is TGTGCCACCAGTGACCCAGGGAGCCTACAGCCCCAGCATTTT. Translating it yields CATSDPGSLQPQHF.

The rearrangement joins TRBV19 to TRBJ1-5; no reliable D call. Germline CDR1 is LNHDA and CDR2 is SQIVND (reference sequence). The CDR3 length is 14 residues. Trimming took off 3 bases at V and 7 bases at J, with 13 bases between the two ends. The CDR3 reads CASSIRHLMQPQHF. Here the CDR3 DNA reads TGTGCCAGTAGTATCCGCCATTTGATGCAGCCCCAGCATTTT.

This clonotype was counted a few times. This chain uses TRBV7-9 with TRBJ1-3; a possible D gene is TRBD1 (6 bases). Germline V gives CDR1 SEHNR, CDR2 FQNEAQ (reference sequence). Trimming left V 5 bases short and J 4 bases short, with 12 bases between. The CDR3 contains 14 residues. The CDR3 bases are TGTGCCAGCAGCCGACAAGGACAGGGAAACACCATATATTTT. Translation: CASSRQGQGNTIYF. The entire variable domain, with the rest obtained from reference TRBV7-9 and TRBJ1-3, is as follows: DTGVSQNPRHKITKRGQNVTFRCDPISEHNRLYWYRQTLGQGPEFLTYFQNEAQLEKSRLLSDRFSAERPKGSFSTLEIQRTEQGDSAMYLCASSRQGQGNTIYFGEGSWLTVV.

V is TRBV3-1 and J is TRBJ2-4; 7 bases align to TRBD2. The CDR3 runs 14 residues. The germline gives CDR1 LGHDT, CDR2 YNNKEL (reference sequence). J gave up 3 bases and V 10 bases, and 9 bases lay outside the gene matches. The CDR3 loop is CATTLGGGKNIQYF. The CDR3 coding sequence is TGTGCCACCACACTTGGCGGGGGCAAAAACATTCAGTACTTC. Together with reference TRBV3-1 and TRBJ2-4, the CDR3 gives the full variable domain: DTAVSQTPKYLVTQMGNDKSIKCEQNLGHDTMYWYKQDSKKFLKIMFSYNNKELIINETVPNRFSPKSPDKAHLNLHINSLELGDSAVYFCATTLGGGKNIQYFGAGTRLSVL.

The chain uses TRBV7-9 and TRBJ2-7, with D tentatively TRBD1 or TRBD2 (6 bases each). The CDR3 runs to 15 residues. V lost 3 bases and J lost 2, with 14 bases in between. Germline loops: CDR1 SEHNR, CDR2 FQNEAQ (reference sequence). The CDR3 is CASSFGGGQAYEQYF. The CDR3 region has the DNA TGTGCCAGCAGCTTTGGAGGGGGACAAGCCTACGAGCAGTACTTC. Together with reference TRBV7-9 and TRBJ2-7, the CDR3 gives the full variable domain: DTGVSQNPRHKITKRGQNVTFRCDPISEHNRLYWYRQTLGQGPEFLTYFQNEAQLEKSRLLSDRFSAERPKGSFSTLEIQRTEQGDSAMYLCASSFGGGQAYEQYFGPGTRLTVT.

This clonotype was detected only a few times. The chain couples TRBV6-1 to TRBJ2-1; D not resolved. The germline gives CDR1 MNHNS, CDR2 SASEGT. This CDR3 comprises 12 residues. Trimming removed 2 bases from V and 7 bases from J, with 6 bases in between. The CDR3 is CASSERNNEQFF. The CDR3 DNA reads TGTGCCAGCAGTGAACGGAATAATGAGCAGTTCTTC.

This clonotype was counted a few times. V gene TRBV20-1 combines with J gene TRBJ2-1; D is perhaps TRBD1 or TRBD2 (6 bases each). The CDR3 totals 14 residues. Germline values: CDR1 DFQATT, CDR2 SNEGSKA (reference sequence). V lost 4 bases and J 8 bases, leaving 18 bases between the germline ends. This CDR3 is CSAISMRGVDEQFF. CDR3 in DNA: TGCAGTGCTATTTCAATGAGGGGGGTGGATGAGCAGTTCTTC.

The rearrangement joins TRBV18 to TRBJ2-5; D perhaps matches TRBD2 (6 bases). Trimming took 1 base from V and 1 from J, leaving 10 bases between them. The CDR3 has 15 amino acids. The germline V gene has CDR1 KGHSH and CDR2 LQKENI. The DNA for the CDR3 is TGTGCCAGCTCACCACGGAAGGGAGGCCAAGAGACCCAGTACTTC. Residues: CASSPRKGGQETQYF.

This chain connects TRBV5-6 to TRBJ2-7; tentatively, D is TRBD1 or TRBD2 (6 bases each). The CDR3 loop spans 13 amino acids. Trimming shortened V by 4 bases and J by 3 bases, and 11 bases separated the two germline ends. CDR1 SGHDT and CDR2 YYEEEE come from the germline V gene. This CDR3 reads CASSGGQDYEQYF. CDR3 nucleotide sequence: TGTGCCAGCAGCGGGGGGCAAGACTACGAGCAGTACTTC.

J is TRBJ1-2 and V is TRBV24-1; D perhaps matches TRBD1 (5 bases). The CDR3 runs to 13 residues. Germline loops: CDR1 KGHDR, CDR2 SFDVKD. V was clipped by 9 bases and J by 2 bases, with 12 bases between them. Written as DNA, the CDR3 is TGTGCCACCCAGAGAGGGGTCAACTATGGCTACACCTTC. It encodes CATQRGVNYGYTF.

The gene calls are TRBV12-3 or TRBV12-4 and TRBJ2-1; 8 nucleotides align to TRBD2. V lost 2 bases to trimming and J lost 4 bases; unmatched junction nucleotides: 19. The CDR3 spans 20 residues. CDR3 amino acids: CASSLYLTPNGGRKYNEQFF. CDR3 sequence (DNA): TGTGCCAGCAGTTTATACCTAACCCCCAATGGCGGGAGGAAATACAATGAGCAGTTCTTC.

This clonotype was detected a few times. The rearrangement uses TRBV7-9 and TRBJ2-2, with 12 bases identical to TRBD2. Germline V gene sequence: CDR1 SEHNR, CDR2 FQNEAQ (reference sequence). Trimming at V came to 5 bases and at J to 6 bases, leaving 7 bases not matched to a gene. The CDR3 runs to 16 residues. Here the CDR3 DNA reads TGTGCCAGCAGCCTATCTAGCGGGGGGGCCTCCGGGGAGCTGTTTTTT. This codes for CASSLSSGGASGELFF. Full variable domain (outside the CDR3, taken from reference TRBV7-9 and TRBJ2-2): DTGVSQNPRHKITKRGQNVTFRCDPISEHNRLYWYRQTLGQGPEFLTYFQNEAQLEKSRLLSDRFSAERPKGSFSTLEIQRTEQGDSAMYLCASSLSSGGASGELFFGEGSRLTVL.

This clonotype occurred a few times. The genes are TRBV20-1 and TRBJ2-2; D may be TRBD2 (5 bases). Germline lookup yields CDR1 DFQATT and CDR2 SNEGSKA (reference sequence). The CDR3 extends over 14 amino acids. V lost 1 base and J lost 2, with 8 bases in between. The DNA for the CDR3 is TGCAGTGCTAGAGTTAGCGCCAACACCGGGGAGCTGTTTTTT. Protein: CSARVSANTGELFF.

About this clonotype itself: Germline and junction disagree at one end, which may indicate a read error. The gene calls are TRBV30 and TRBJ1-1; no clear D. Looked up from germline, CDR1 is GTSNPN and CDR2 is SVGIG (reference sequence). The CDR3 runs to 9 residues. The CDR3 DNA reads as TGTGCCTGGAGTGAGGGCCTACTCTTT. As protein: CAWSEGLLF.

The genes are TRBV7-8 and TRBJ2-7; no clear D. V was pared by 1 base and J by 5 bases, with 12 bases between. This CDR3 is built from 14 residues. Germline V gene data show CDR1 as SGHVS and CDR2 as FQNEAQ. CDR3: CASSLGQANHEQYF. The CDR3 DNA is TGTGCCAGCAGCTTAGGGCAAGCAAACCACGAGCAGTACTTC.

The V and J genes are TRBV7-8 and TRBJ2-5; 9 bases fit TRBD2. Germline CDR1 is SGHVS and CDR2 is FQNEAQ. Trimming removed 1 base from V and 1 base from J; junction bases left unmatched: 4. This CDR3 spans 16 amino acids. The CDR3 DNA sequence: TGTGCCAGCAGCTTAGAGGAGCGGGGGGCCCAAGAGACCCAGTACTTC. Its protein product is CASSLEERGAQETQYF.

The chain has TRBV7-2 and TRBJ2-7; no definite D call. This CDR3 has 11 amino acids. Trimming pared 10 bases from V and 6 bases from J, leaving 13 bases between. Germline assignment: CDR1 SGHTA and CDR2 FQGNSA. The CDR3 DNA sequence: TGTGCCAACCCAGAAGGTTGCGAGCAGTACTTC. It yields the protein CANPEGCEQYF.

This chain connects TRBV3-1 to TRBJ2-7; 8 bases are a match to TRBD1. The CDR3 covers 16 residues. Per germline, CDR1 LGHDT and CDR2 YNNKEL (reference sequence). Losses at the gene ends were 0 bases for V and 3 bases for J; bases not matched to a gene: 7. The CDR3 nucleotides read TGTGCCAGCAGCCAAGATGCTGGCAGGGGGCTCTACGAGCAGTACTTC. This translates into CASSQDAGRGLYEQYF.